These 10 T cell receptor beta chains came from one sample sequenced in a study of shared clonotypes between healthy human individuals. Terminally differentiated effector memory CD45RA+ cells were left out of the naive CD8 fraction, which was CD45RO-negative and positively selected for CCR7. Produced via immunoSEQ multiplex PCR; TCRdb's table is partial and in-frame only. Altogether over 2,000,000 clones are present, 93% being singletons, with the ten largest covering 1.5% to 2%. Source material: naive CD8+ T cells from PBMCs. The receptors here all came from a man aged 18-30 years in good health. Some clones in this sample may be carry-over from other donors' samples.

The CDR3 sequence: CASSSSSGSYHEQFF. The CDR3 coding sequence is TGTGCCAGCAGTTCGAGTAGCGGGAGTTATCATGAGCAGTTCTTC. The chain uses TRBV27 and TRBJ2-1; 9 bases line up with TRBD2. Trimming removed 4 bases from V and 8 bases from J; junction bases left unmatched: 9. Germline CDR1 reads MNHEY; CDR2 reads SMNVEV (reference sequence). The CDR3 totals 15 residues.

This clone has a single count. The sample carries other DNA sequences with the same CDR3. V gene TRBV5-1 combines with J gene TRBJ2-5; 9 bases are a match to TRBD1. The trim removed 0 bases at V and 1 base at J, leaving 1 base unmatched. Germline-derived CDR1 and CDR2 are SGHRS and YFSETQ. The CDR3 runs to 15 residues. CDR3 nucleotide sequence: TGCGCCAGCAGCTTGGAGGGACAGGGCCAAGAGACCCAGTACTTC. It encodes CASSLEGQGQETQYF.

This clone was detected once. The chain links TRBV5-6 to TRBJ2-7; no reliable D call. Germline assignment: CDR1 SGHDT and CDR2 YYEEEE. The CDR3 has 15 residues. Deletions cut 0 bases from V and 2 bases from J, with 12 bases between. CDR3 sequence (DNA): TGTGCCAGCAGCTTGGCTCCGGCAGGAACCTACGAGCAGTACTTC. Translating gives CASSLAPAGTYEQYF.

The genes are TRBV19 and TRBJ2-2, with D perhaps TRBD2 (5 bases). Germline assignment: CDR1 LNHDA and CDR2 SQIVND (reference sequence). The CDR3 covers 15 residues. Deletions cut 7 bases from V and 1 base from J, with 13 bases between. The CDR3 region has the DNA TGTGCCAGTAACCCTTACCGGGGGAACACCGGGGAGCTGTTTTTT. This encodes CASNPYRGNTGELFF. Filled out from reference TRBV19 and TRBJ2-2, the complete variable domain reads DGGITQSPKYLFRKEGQNVTLSCEQNLNHDAMYWYRQDPGQGLRLIYYSQIVNDFQKGDIAEGYSVSREKKESFPLTVTSAQKNPTAFYLCASNPYRGNTGELFFGEGSRLTVL.

V usage is TRBV19 and J usage is TRBJ1-1; D call uncertain. Trimming pared 4 bases from V and 4 bases from J, leaving 10 bases between. The CDR3 loop spans 13 amino acids. Germline loops: CDR1 LNHDA, CDR2 SQIVND (reference sequence). The CDR3 DNA is TGTGCCAGTAGTAGACGTAGGAGCACTGAAGCTTTCTTT. Translation gives CASSRRRSTEAFF. Looking up the rest from reference TRBV19 and TRBJ1-1 gives the full variable domain: DGGITQSPKYLFRKEGQNVTLSCEQNLNHDAMYWYRQDPGQGLRLIYYSQIVNDFQKGDIAEGYSVSREKKESFPLTVTSAQKNPTAFYLCASSRRRSTEAFFGQGTRLTVV.

This chain links TRBV6-5 with TRBJ2-3; 8 positions agree with TRBD2. Per the germline V gene, CDR1 is MNHEY and CDR2 is SVGAGI. The junction had 6 bases not matched to a gene; V was cut back by 6 bases and J by 4 bases. The CDR3 runs to 14 residues. In nucleotides, the CDR3 is TGTGCCAGCAGGTTAGCGGGACTATCAGATACGCAGTATTTT. It specifies CASRLAGLSDTQYF.

This chain links TRBV13 with TRBJ2-1; 9 bases fit TRBD2. CDR3 size: 15 residues. Germline V lookup: CDR1 PRHDT, CDR2 FYEKMQ (reference sequence). After removal of 7 bases from V and 8 bases from J, the junction contained 12 bases not matched to a gene. The chain's CDR3 is CASTPQLAGYDEQFF. The CDR3 DNA reads as TGTGCCAGCACCCCCCAGCTAGCGGGATACGATGAGCAGTTCTTC.

The rearrangement links TRBV6-1 to TRBJ2-5; 8 bases map to TRBD1. Germline CDR1 and CDR2: MNHNS and SASEGT. Losses at the gene ends were 0 bases for V and 4 bases for J; bases not matched to a gene: 10. This CDR3 region has 17 residues. CDR3 loop: CASSEARGQAPLETQYF. The CDR3 bases are TGTGCCAGCAGTGAAGCGAGGGGACAGGCTCCCTTAGAGACCCAGTACTTC.

The chain combines TRBV10-3 with TRBJ1-2; 10 bases agree with TRBD1. This CDR3 region has 14 residues. The V and J ends lost 6 bases and 4 bases, in that order; junction bases with no gene match: 5. Germline CDR1 ENHRY, CDR2 SYGVKD. CDR3 protein: CAIREDRGPYGYTF. DNA for the CDR3: TGTGCCATCAGGGAAGACAGGGGGCCCTATGGCTACACCTTC.

This chain uses TRBV14 with TRBJ2-5; 11 bases align to TRBD2. Per the germline V gene, CDR1 is SGHDN and CDR2 is FVKESK. The V segment lost 1 base and the J segment 4 bases; nucleotides outside the gene matches: 2. The CDR3 is made up of 15 amino acids. CDR3 nucleotide sequence: TGTGCCAGCAGCCAAGTGACTAGCGGGATAGAGACCCAGTACTTC. Translated: CASSQVTSGIETQYF.